This T cell receptor (beta chain) was recovered during a study of cytomegalovirus exposure and HLA in healthy donors. Study-wide background: One earlier analysis, a look at some 180 million T cells, found roughly 110 million unique TCR beta sequences. Study-level findings and limits: The study listed around 150 cytomegalovirus-associated TCR beta chains. A cluster of highly shared sequence variants was likely a sequencing artifact. A later analysis appeared to link common viral pathogens to several of the most significant clusters.

60 Vbeta and 13 Jbeta primers were used in PCR. Produced via immunoSEQ multiplex PCR; TCRdb's table is partial and in-frame only. The table lists about 140,000 clones, 80% of them singletons. The CDR3 is 13 amino acids. From germline, CDR1 is MNHEY and CDR2 SMNVEV (reference sequence). Trimming took off 2 bases at V and 3 bases at J, with 7 bases between the two ends. About this clone itself: Its antigen remains unknown.

Specimen: PBMCs. This TCR derives from a man aged 40-55 years in good health and CMV-seronegative. This chain links TRBV27 with TRBJ2-5; perhaps TRBD2 as D (5 bases). The CDR3 DNA reads as TGTGCCAGCAGTTTAGACTATGAAGAGACCCAGTACTTC. This codes for CASSLDYEETQYF.